Below, one T cell receptor (beta chain) is given with its context. This entry is derived from a study of blood T cell repertoires in COVID-19. CDR3 length: 17 amino acids. Between the trimmed V and J ends, which lost 6 bases and 2 bases, there was a span of 20 bases. Germline V gene lookup returns CDR1 MDHEN and CDR2 SYDVKM. Data came from immunoSEQ multiplex PCR; TCRdb stores just in-frame clones and leaves some out. In the table there are roughly 150,000 clones, approximately 90% of which are singletons. Sample: peripheral blood. This TCR came from a woman between 65 and 79 years old with COVID-19, enrolled during active disease. The chain couples TRBV28 to TRBJ1-3, with D possibly TRBD1 on 5 matching bases. The CDR3 region is CASRDRDFLVAGNTIYF. The CDR3 bases are TGTGCCAGCAGAGACCGGGACTTCCTGGTCGCTGGAAACACCATATATTTT.